This is a list of T cell receptor beta chains from one sample in a study of blood T cell repertoires in COVID-19. Measured with immunoSEQ multiplex PCR; TCRdb has only the in-frame clones, and not every one. The sample shows around 84,000 clones, around nine tenths of them seen only once. Sequencing was carried out using peripheral blood. The origin of the receptors is an elderly man with active or convalescent COVID-19. Both conserved end residues are part of each CDR3. A D gene is named only where the DNA matches it firmly. The size field is filled for only some rows; it gives once, few, many or a size class.

size: -; V: TRBV28; J: TRBJ1-2; D: -; CDR3: CASSYEKGTFDGYTF; DNA: TGTGCCAGCAGTTACGAAAAGGGGACATTTGATGGCTACACCTTC
size: -; V: TRBV11-1; J: TRBJ2-5; D: TRBD1; CDR3: CASSWGDRALSETQYF; DNA: TGTGCCAGCAGCTGGGGGGACAGGGCCCTCAGCGAGACCCAGTACTTC
size: -; V: TRBV29-1; J: TRBJ2-2; D: TRBD1; CDR3: CSVVVQGAGELFF; DNA: TGCAGCGTTGTGGTACAGGGGGCCGGGGAGCTGTTTTTT
size: few; V: TRBV19; J: TRBJ1-5; D: TRBD1; CDR3: CASRSDRGVGPQHF; DNA: TGTGCCAGTAGAAGCGACAGGGGCGTGGGCCCCCAGCATTTT
size: -; V: TRBV19; J: TRBJ2-3; D: TRBD2; CDR3: CASRPSGPPGDTQYF; DNA: TGTGCCAGTAGGCCTAGCGGGCCCCCAGGGGATACGCAGTATTTT
size: -; V: TRBV6-2/TRBV6-3; J: TRBJ2-1; D: -; CDR3: CASSRPSARSYNEQFF; DNA: TGTGCCAGCAGCCGGCCTAGCGCACGATCCTACAATGAGCAGTTCTTC
size: -; V: TRBV9; J: TRBJ2-2; D: -; CDR3: CASSVGGSGNTGELFF; DNA: TGTGCCAGCAGCGTAGGGGGTAGCGGGAACACCGGGGAGCTGTTTTTT
size: -; V: TRBV10-1; J: TRBJ1-2; D: -; CDR3: CASSEYRAYGYTF; DNA: TGCGCCAGCAGTGAGTACAGGGCCTACGGCTACACCTTC
size: -; V: TRBV9; J: TRBJ2-6; D: TRBD1; CDR3: CASDRGGPGANVLTF; DNA: TGTGCCAGTGACAGGGGAGGTCCTGGGGCCAACGTCCTGACTTTC
size: -; V: TRBV3-1/TRBV3-2; J: TRBJ2-3; D: -; CDR3: CASSLHDRSLADTQYF; DNA: TGTGCCAGCAGCTTACATGACAGGAGTTTGGCAGATACGCAGTATTTT
size: -; V: TRBV6-5; J: TRBJ1-6; D: TRBD1; CDR3: CASSYTTGSNSPLHF; DNA: TGTGCCAGCAGTTATACGACAGGGAGTAATTCACCCCTCCACTTT
size: -; V: TRBV6-6; J: TRBJ1-5; D: TRBD1; CDR3: CASRSDRGRNQPQHF; DNA: TGTGCCAGCAGGTCCGACAGGGGGCGGAATCAGCCCCAGCATTTT
size: -; V: TRBV6-6; J: TRBJ1-2; D: -; CDR3: CASSYGSYGYTF; DNA: TGTGCCAGCAGTTACGGCAGCTATGGCTACACCTTC
size: -; V: TRBV6-6; J: TRBJ2-3; D: -; CDR3: CASSYSQGTDTQYF; DNA: TGTGCCAGCAGTTACTCGCAGGGAACAGATACGCAGTATTTT
size: -; V: TRBV20-1; J: TRBJ2-2; D: -; CDR3: CSATTAGELFF; DNA: TGCAGTGCTACCACGGCCGGGGAGCTGTTTTTT
size: once; V: TRBV7-9; J: TRBJ2-5; D: TRBD2; CDR3: CASSFRSGGLQETQYF; DNA: TGTGCCAGCAGCTTTCGCTCGGGGGGACTCCAAGAGACCCAGTACTTC
size: -; V: TRBV3-1/TRBV3-2; J: TRBJ2-5; D: TRBD2; CDR3: CASSQRGLAGAQETQYF; DNA: TGTGCCAGCAGCCAAAGGGGACTAGCGGGGGCCCAAGAGACCCAGTACTTC
size: -; V: TRBV10-3; J: TRBJ1-1; D: -; CDR3: CAIRKQGLNTEAFF; DNA: TGTGCCATCAGGAAACAGGGTCTCAACACTGAAGCTTTCTTT
size: -; V: TRBV19; J: TRBJ2-5; D: TRBD2; CDR3: CASRRLAGVSVGETQYF; DNA: TGTGCCAGTCGTAGACTAGCGGGAGTCTCGGTCGGAGAGACCCAGTACTTC
size: -; V: TRBV12-5; J: TRBJ2-5; D: -; CDR3: CASGSPMGAAGTQYF; DNA: TGTGCTAGTGGTTCACCAATGGGGGCCGCGGGGACCCAGTACTTC
size: -; V: TRBV10-3; J: TRBJ1-2; D: TRBD1; CDR3: CAIKGQGTVYGYTF; DNA: TGTGCCATCAAAGGACAGGGTACCGTCTATGGCTACACCTTC
size: -; V: TRBV6-1; J: TRBJ1-4; D: -; CDR3: CASSEAGGYNEKLFF; DNA: TGTGCCAGCAGTGAAGCCGGGGGATATAATGAAAAACTGTTTTTT
size: -; V: TRBV2; J: TRBJ1-1; D: -; CDR3: CASNGEENTEAFF; DNA: TGTGCCAGCAACGGTGAGGAGAACACTGAAGCTTTCTTT
size: -; V: TRBV28; J: TRBJ1-2; D: TRBD1; CDR3: CASRGQVNYGYTF; DNA: TGTGCCAGCAGGGGACAGGTTAACTATGGCTACACCTTC
size: -; V: TRBV24-1; J: TRBJ2-3; D: TRBD1; CDR3: CATSAGTGMGDTQYF; DNA: TGTGCCACCAGTGCCGGGACAGGGATGGGAGATACGCAGTATTTT
size: -; V: TRBV2; J: TRBJ1-2; D: TRBD1; CDR3: CAGRDRSSNYGYTF; DNA: TGTGCCGGCAGGGACAGAAGTTCTAACTATGGCTACACCTTC
size: -; V: TRBV18; J: TRBJ2-1; D: -; CDR3: CASSSYRADEQFF; DNA: TGTGCCAGCTCATCCTACAGGGCTGATGAGCAGTTCTTC
size: few; V: TRBV4-2; J: TRBJ2-1; D: TRBD2; CDR3: CASRPTSGGSYNEQFF; DNA: TGTGCCAGCAGACCTACTAGCGGGGGGTCCTACAATGAGCAGTTCTTC
size: few; V: TRBV2; J: TRBJ1-6; D: -; CDR3: CASSTTGGNSPLHF; DNA: TGTGCCAGCAGTACTACCGGGGGGAATTCACCCCTCCACTTT
size: -; V: TRBV11-3; J: TRBJ2-2; D: -; CDR3: CASSFLGGLSTGELFF; DNA: TGTGCCAGCAGCTTCTTGGGGGGGCTTAGCACCGGGGAGCTGTTTTTT
size: -; V: TRBV5-1; J: TRBJ2-5; D: TRBD1; CDR3: CASSQGTEETQYF; DNA: TGCGCCAGCAGCCAGGGGACAGAAGAGACCCAGTACTTC
size: -; V: TRBV2; J: TRBJ2-1; D: TRBD2; CDR3: CASRKLAATYNEQFF; DNA: TGTGCCAGCAGAAAACTAGCGGCAACTTACAATGAGCAGTTCTTC
size: -; V: TRBV19; J: TRBJ1-6; D: -; CDR3: CASSQAKDSPLHF; DNA: TGTGCCAGTAGTCAAGCGAAGGATTCACCCCTCCACTTT
size: -; V: TRBV4-1; J: TRBJ2-2; D: -; CDR3: CASSPQGSATGELFF; DNA: TGCGCCAGCAGCCCACAGGGTTCGGCCACCGGGGAGCTGTTTTTT
size: -; V: TRBV2; J: TRBJ1-1; D: -; CDR3: CASSWTSEAFF; DNA: TGTGCCAGCAGCTGGACAAGTGAAGCTTTCTTT
size: few; V: TRBV28; J: TRBJ1-1; D: -; CDR3: CASSSPGGPTEAFF; DNA: TGTGCCAGCTCCTCACCGGGGGGGCCCACTGAAGCTTTCTTT
size: -; V: TRBV5-4; J: TRBJ2-5; D: TRBD1; CDR3: CASRKGQDEETQYF; DNA: TGTGCCAGCAGGAAGGGACAGGACGAAGAGACCCAGTACTTC
size: -; V: TRBV6-1; J: TRBJ2-5; D: TRBD1; CDR3: CASSEVGGRQETQYF; DNA: TGTGCCAGCAGTGAAGTAGGGGGCCGGCAAGAGACCCAGTACTTC
size: -; V: TRBV18; J: TRBJ2-3; D: TRBD2; CDR3: CASSPQTSGSTDTQYF; DNA: TGTGCCAGCTCACCTCAGACTAGCGGGAGCACAGATACGCAGTATTTT
size: -; V: TRBV20-1; J: TRBJ2-1; D: TRBD2; CDR3: CSASDPSGERFGEQFF; DNA: TGCAGTGCTAGTGATCCTAGCGGGGAACGTTTCGGTGAGCAGTTCTTC
size: -; V: TRBV28; J: TRBJ2-5; D: -; CDR3: CASSPDSQETQYF; DNA: TGTGCCAGCAGTCCCGACAGCCAAGAGACCCAGTACTTC
size: -; V: TRBV30; J: TRBJ1-6; D: TRBD1; CDR3: CAWSVPGTGGSPLHF; DNA: TGTGCCTGGAGTGTACCCGGGACAGGGGGTTCACCCCTCCACTTT
size: -; V: TRBV9; J: TRBJ2-1; D: TRBD2; CDR3: CASSVDGRRGGRYEQFF; DNA: TGTGCCAGCAGCGTAGATGGGAGGCGGGGGGGCCGCTATGAGCAGTTCTTC
size: -; V: TRBV18; J: TRBJ1-5; D: TRBD1; CDR3: CASSPGQGGQPQHF; DNA: TGTGCCAGCTCACCAGGACAGGGTGGGCAGCCCCAGCATTTT
size: -; V: TRBV5-1; J: TRBJ1-4; D: -; CDR3: CASSLDSPGEKLFF; DNA: TGCGCCAGCAGCTTGGACAGCCCTGGGGAAAAACTGTTTTTT
size: -; V: TRBV5-1; J: TRBJ1-1; D: -; CDR3: CASSPAWQGFNTEAFF; DNA: TGCGCCAGCAGCCCCGCCTGGCAGGGGTTTAACACTGAAGCTTTCTTT
size: -; V: TRBV4-1; J: TRBJ2-1; D: -; CDR3: CASSQTRLPSYNEQFF; DNA: TGCGCCAGCAGCCAAACTCGACTCCCCTCCTACAATGAGCAGTTCTTC
size: -; V: TRBV19; J: TRBJ2-1; D: TRBD2; CDR3: CASSILSGTYNEQFF; DNA: TGTGCCAGTAGTATTCTTAGCGGGACCTACAATGAGCAGTTCTTC
size: once; V: TRBV12-3/TRBV12-4; J: TRBJ2-4; D: -; CDR3: CASSLVPAGTQYF; DNA: TGTGCCAGCAGTTTAGTTCCCGCGGGAACTCAGTACTTC
size: -; V: TRBV19; J: TRBJ1-5; D: -; CDR3: CASSIGGQFKQPQHF; DNA: TGTGCCAGTAGTATCGGGGGGCAGTTTAAGCAGCCCCAGCATTTT